The 16 T cell receptor beta chains in this list originate from one sample, sequenced in a study of blood T cell repertoires in COVID-19. TCRdb's table, derived via immunoSEQ multiplex PCR, lists solely in-frame clones and lacks some. The sample contains about 230,000 clones, 70% to 90% of which appear only once. Sequenced input: peripheral blood. All receptors come from a woman between 18 and 29 years old who had recovered from COVID-19.

This chain joins TRBV27 and TRBJ2-7; no definite D call. Trimming shortened V by 4 bases and J by 0 bases, and 10 bases separated the two germline ends. Germline V lookup: CDR1 MNHEY, CDR2 SMNVEV (reference sequence). CDR3 length: 14 amino acids. The CDR3 sequence: CASSSIGYSYEQYF. The CDR3 region has the DNA TGTGCCAGCAGTTCGATCGGGTACTCCTACGAGCAGTACTTC.

The rearrangement joins TRBV5-8 to TRBJ1-5; 9 nucleotides line up with TRBD1. Germline V gene lookup returns CDR1 SGHTS and CDR2 YDEGEE. V dropped 0 bases and J dropped 6; count of bases not matched to a gene: 7. The CDR3 consists of 16 residues. The CDR3: CASSLEGQGRVQPQHF. The DNA of the CDR3 is TGTGCCAGCAGCTTGGAGGGACAGGGAAGGGTTCAGCCCCAGCATTTT.

The chain combines TRBV6-2 or TRBV6-3 with TRBJ2-7; D is ambiguous. Per the germline V gene, CDR1 is MNHEY and CDR2 is SVGEGT. The CDR3 is 11 amino acids. The V gene lost 2 bases and the J gene lost 7 bases, with 6 bases spanning the gap. The CDR3 is CASSYQWEQYF. CDR3 nucleotide sequence: TGTGCCAGCAGTTACCAGTGGGAGCAGTACTTC.

The chain joins TRBV4-1 to TRBJ2-1, with a weak D call TRBD2 (6 bases). The germline gives CDR1 MGHRA, CDR2 YSYEKL. There are 13 residues in the CDR3. Between the trimmed V and J ends, which lost 4 bases and 10 bases, there was a span of 14 bases. CDR3 DNA sequence: TGCGCCAGCAGCCCGCTGGGACTCGTGGAGCAGTTCTTC. Translation gives CASSPLGLVEQFF.

The V gene is TRBV4-3, the J gene TRBJ2-7; 8 bases agree with TRBD1. CDR1 is LGHNA and CDR2 is YSLEER in the germline V gene. Losses at the gene ends were 0 bases for V and 5 bases for J; bases not matched to a gene: 9. CDR3 size: 16 residues. CDR3 nucleotides: TGCGCCAGCAGCCAAGAGGCCACACAGGGGGGAAACGAGCAGTACTTC. It codes for CASSQEATQGGNEQYF.

This chain uses TRBV14 with TRBJ1-1; tentatively, D is TRBD1 (5 bases). Germline assignment: CDR1 SGHDN and CDR2 FVKESK. V was cut by 5 bases and J by 3 bases, with 19 bases left in between. The CDR3 has 16 amino acids. In DNA, the CDR3 is TGTGCCAGCAGCATAAAGAGGGGAGCGGGGGACACTGAAGCTTTCTTT. It encodes CASSIKRGAGDTEAFF.

The chain employs TRBV19 and TRBJ2-3; 7 nucleotides agree with TRBD2. Germline CDR1 and CDR2: LNHDA and SQIVND (reference sequence). This CDR3 is built from 16 residues. V was pared by 4 bases and J by 3 bases, with 10 bases of the junction left unmatched. In nucleotides, the CDR3 is TGTGCCAGTAGTACTAGTGGACTAGACTTAACAGATACGCAGTATTTT. The encoded protein is CASSTSGLDLTDTQYF.

The chain couples TRBV9 to TRBJ2-1; 7 nucleotides line up with TRBD1. CDR3 size: 14 residues. Trimming cost V 4 bases and J 7 bases; bases outside gene matches: 8. Germline assignment: CDR1 SGDLS and CDR2 YYNGEE. CDR3 amino acids: CASSPIGQENEQFF. For the CDR3, the DNA is TGTGCCAGCAGCCCGATAGGACAGGAGAATGAGCAGTTCTTC.

This rearrangement joins TRBV7-9 to TRBJ1-5; D ambiguous. The ends were cut back, 1 base at V and 5 bases at J, with 12 bases in the middle. Germline CDR1 and CDR2: SEHNR and FQNEAQ (reference sequence). The CDR3 loop spans 15 amino acids. The chain's CDR3 is CASSLGSRTDQPQHF. The DNA for the CDR3 is TGTGCCAGCAGCTTAGGGTCCAGGACTGATCAGCCCCAGCATTTT. Full variable domain (rest looked up from reference TRBV7-9 and TRBJ1-5): DTGVSQNPRHKITKRGQNVTFRCDPISEHNRLYWYRQTLGQGPEFLTYFQNEAQLEKSRLLSDRFSAERPKGSFSTLEIQRTEQGDSAMYLCASSLGSRTDQPQHFGDGTRLSIL.

The chain recombines TRBV7-9 with TRBJ2-1; TRBD2 agrees at 9 bases. The CDR3 covers 13 residues. CDR1 SEHNR and CDR2 FQNEAQ come from the germline V gene (reference sequence). J gave up 7 bases and V 2 bases, and 0 bases lay outside the gene matches. CDR3 amino acids: CASSLLAGNEQFF. The CDR3 DNA reads TGTGCCAGCAGCTTACTAGCGGGAAATGAGCAGTTCTTC. The whole variable domain, remainder taken from reference TRBV7-9 and TRBJ2-1, is DTGVSQNPRHKITKRGQNVTFRCDPISEHNRLYWYRQTLGQGPEFLTYFQNEAQLEKSRLLSDRFSAERPKGSFSTLEIQRTEQGDSAMYLCASSLLAGNEQFFGPGTRLTVL.

This sequence joins TRBV11-2 and TRBJ2-5; TRBD2 might be the D (6 bases). V lost 3 bases to trimming and J lost 6 bases, with 14 bases between them. Germline CDR1 reads SGHAT; CDR2 reads FQNNGV. This CDR3 contains 14 residues. The CDR3 DNA sequence: TGTGCCAGCAGCTTGGGACTCCCGGGGCAGACCCAGTACTTC. This sequence encodes CASSLGLPGQTQYF.

To note about this clone: This same CDR3 is encoded by further DNA sequences in the sample. This rearrangement joins TRBV19 to TRBJ2-5; the D gene is possibly TRBD2 (6 bases). V was clipped by 3 bases and J by 2 bases, with 10 bases between them. Per the germline V gene, CDR1 is LNHDA and CDR2 is SQIVND (reference sequence). The CDR3 consists of 14 residues. In nucleotides, the CDR3 is TGTGCCAGTAGTATTGGTGGGGGGCAAGAGACCCAGTACTTC. Amino acid sequence: CASSIGGGQETQYF. The whole variable domain, remainder taken from reference TRBV19 and TRBJ2-5, is DGGITQSPKYLFRKEGQNVTLSCEQNLNHDAMYWYRQDPGQGLRLIYYSQIVNDFQKGDIAEGYSVSREKKESFPLTVTSAQKNPTAFYLCASSIGGGQETQYFGPGTRLLVL.

This rearrangement joins TRBV5-8 to TRBJ1-2; no reliable D call. This CDR3 comprises 16 residues. Germline lookup yields CDR1 SGHTS and CDR2 YDEGEE. V gave up 5 bases and J gave up 4 bases, with 21 bases separating them. CDR3 coding DNA: TGTGCCAGCAGTACGAACTTTCGCGGGCAGGCCTATGGCTACACCTTC. As protein: CASSTNFRGQAYGYTF.

This clone was observed a few times. This rearrangement joins TRBV28 to TRBJ1-1; 9 bases agree with TRBD1. Germline CDR1 reads MDHEN; CDR2 reads SYDVKM. The CDR3 totals 13 residues. V gave up 4 bases and J gave up 9 bases; unmatched junction bases: 6. The CDR3 DNA is TGTGCCAGCAGTTCTCCGGGACAGGGTAAAGCTTTCTTT. Translation: CASSSPGQGKAFF. The whole variable domain, filled in from reference TRBV28 and TRBJ1-1, reads DVKVTQSSRYLVKRTGEKVFLECVQDMDHENMFWYRQDPGLGLRLIYFSYDVKMKEKGDIPEGYSVSREKKERFSLILESASTNQTSMYLCASSSPGQGKAFFGQGTRLTVV.

This clone has just a few counts. This chain links TRBV7-2 with TRBJ2-3; D not resolved. The CDR3 extends over 13 amino acids. Germline V gives CDR1 SGHTA, CDR2 FQGNSA. Deletions cut 1 base from V and 3 bases from J, with 5 bases between. CDR3 region: CASSLERTDTQYF. As DNA, the CDR3 is TGTGCCAGCAGCTTAGAACGGACAGATACGCAGTATTTT.

The chain recombines TRBV12-3 or TRBV12-4 with TRBJ2-7; a possible D gene is TRBD1 (6 bases). This CDR3 region has 13 residues. Trimming left V 6 bases short and J 6 bases short, with 15 bases between. CDR3 bases: TGTGCCAGCAGAACAGGGACCCGGATCGAGCAGTACTTC. The encoded protein is CASRTGTRIEQYF.